This entry lists 11 T cell receptor beta chains sequenced from one sample in a study of cytomegalovirus exposure and HLA in healthy donors. 60 Vbeta and 13 Jbeta primers were used in PCR. TCRdb keeps only in-frame clones here, not all; method: immunoSEQ multiplex PCR. Of 150,000 or so clones listed, roughly 80% are singletons. The sequenced sample consisted of PBMCs. The receptors were gathered from a man aged 18 to 30 in good health and CMV-seronegative.

The chain couples TRBV27 to TRBJ2-7; 8 nucleotides match TRBD1. V shed 8 bases, J shed 0 bases, and the junction held 3 bases outside the gene matches. The CDR3 loop spans 13 amino acids. The germline gives CDR1 MNHEY, CDR2 SMNVEV (reference sequence). This CDR3 is CASRGQASYEQYF. The DNA for the CDR3 is TGTGCCAGCCGGGGACAGGCCTCCTACGAGCAGTACTTC.

The chain couples TRBV4-3 to TRBJ2-1, with D possibly being TRBD2 (6 bases). CDR3 size: 19 residues. V was trimmed by 0 bases and J by 5 bases, leaving 23 bases between them. Per germline, CDR1 LGHNA and CDR2 YSLEER. The CDR3 protein is CASSQDYGTDWTTDNEQFF. CDR3 bases: TGCGCCAGCAGCCAAGACTACGGGACCGACTGGACTACTGACAATGAGCAGTTCTTC.

This rearrangement joins TRBV6-4 to TRBJ2-1; TRBD2 matches at 7 bases. V lost 6 bases and J lost 6; bases outside the gene matches: 8. Germline-derived CDR1 and CDR2 are MRHNA and SNTAGT. There are 14 residues in the CDR3. CDR3: CASSPVGGINEQFF. The CDR3 DNA reads as TGTGCCAGCAGCCCAGTCGGGGGGATCAATGAGCAGTTCTTC.

The J gene is TRBJ2-7, the V gene TRBV9, with D perhaps TRBD2 (6 bases). CDR3 size: 15 residues. CDR1 and CDR2 (germline): SGDLS, YYNGEE. Trimming pared 4 bases from V and 0 bases from J, leaving 14 bases between. The CDR3 sequence is CASSHGGSGSYEQYF. As DNA, the CDR3 is TGTGCCAGCAGCCACGGGGGTAGCGGCTCCTACGAGCAGTACTTC.

DNA for the CDR3: TGTGCCAGCAGTCTTGGTCGGACAGGGAAATACGAGCAGTACTTC. It is translated as CASSLGRTGKYEQYF. The genes are TRBV28 and TRBJ2-7; 8 bases match TRBD1. With V trimmed by 5 bases and J by 4 bases, 10 bases remained unmatched. CDR1 is MDHEN, CDR2 SYDVKM, per germline. The length of the CDR3 is 15 residues.

The J gene is TRBJ1-3, the V gene TRBV28; the match to TRBD1 covers 7 bases. V dropped 5 bases and J dropped 3; count of bases not matched to a gene: 4. Germline CDR1 and CDR2: MDHEN and SYDVKM. This CDR3 region has 14 residues. CDR3 sequence reads: CASSKTGRGNTIYF. The CDR3 region has the DNA TGTGCCAGCAGTAAGACAGGGCGTGGAAACACCATATATTTT.

The rearrangement links TRBV27 to TRBJ1-2; 9 positions match TRBD1. The germline V gene encodes CDR1 MNHEY and CDR2 SMNVEV (reference sequence). V shed 4 bases, J shed 3 bases, and the junction held 9 bases outside the gene matches. The CDR3 length is 16 residues. CDR3 DNA: TGTGCCAGCAGTTCGGTATCGGGACAGGGAGACTATGGCTACACCTTC. The encoded protein is CASSSVSGQGDYGYTF.

This chain uses TRBV15 with TRBJ1-1; 8 bases align to TRBD1. CDR1 and CDR2 (germline): LNHNV, YYDKDF (reference sequence). The J segment lost 8 bases and the V segment lost 0 bases, leaving 8 bases of the junction unmatched. This CDR3 is built from 15 residues. The CDR3 spells CATSRDPRQGREAFF. CDR3 in DNA: TGTGCCACCAGCAGAGATCCCCGACAGGGGAGAGAAGCTTTCTTT.

The chain recombines TRBV14 with TRBJ1-2, with a possible D match to TRBD1 (6 bases). The germline CDR1 and CDR2 sequences are SGHDN and FVKESK. The CDR3 has 16 amino acids. With 1 base removed from V and 5 bases from J, the gap between germline ends came to 17 bases. CDR3 region: CASSQGRTADWYGYTF. CDR3 nucleotide sequence: TGTGCCAGCAGCCAAGGGAGGACAGCGGATTGGTATGGCTACACCTTC.

This clone was detected a few times. The rearrangement links TRBV7-2 to TRBJ2-5, with 11 bases aligning to TRBD2. Germline V lookup: CDR1 SGHTA, CDR2 FQGNSA. V lost 1 base, J lost 7 bases, and 5 bases stayed unmatched. This CDR3 is built from 15 residues. In DNA form, the CDR3 reads TGTGCCAGCAGCTTAGTAGCGGGAGGGGTCGGGACCCAGTACTTC. As protein: CASSLVAGGVGTQYF.

The chain combines TRBV6-4 with TRBJ2-1, with TRBD1 as a possible D gene (6 bases). Trimming left V 6 bases short and J 9 bases short, with 18 bases between. Germline loops: CDR1 MRHNA, CDR2 SNTAGT. The CDR3 length is 14 residues. Here the CDR3 DNA reads TGTGCCAGCAGCCCAGGGGTGGGCGTCACTGAGCAGTTCTTC. Protein sequence: CASSPGVGVTEQFF.